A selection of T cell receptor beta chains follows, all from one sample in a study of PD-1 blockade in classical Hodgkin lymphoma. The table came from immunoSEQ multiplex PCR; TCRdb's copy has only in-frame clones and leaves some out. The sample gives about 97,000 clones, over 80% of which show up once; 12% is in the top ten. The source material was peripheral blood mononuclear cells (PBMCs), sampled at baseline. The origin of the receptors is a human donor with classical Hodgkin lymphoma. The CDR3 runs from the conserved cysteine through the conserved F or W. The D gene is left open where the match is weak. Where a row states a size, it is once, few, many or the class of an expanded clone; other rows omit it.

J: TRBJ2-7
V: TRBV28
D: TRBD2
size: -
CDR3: CASKSGLARTYEQYF
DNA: TGTGCCAGCAAGTCCGGACTAGCGAGAACCTACGAGCAGTACTTC

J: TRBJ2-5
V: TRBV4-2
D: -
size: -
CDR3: CASSQRGGSGNQETQYF
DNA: TGTGCCAGCAGCCAGAGGGGGGGCAGCGGGAACCAAGAGACCCAGTACTTC

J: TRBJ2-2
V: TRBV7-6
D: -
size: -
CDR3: CASSLGPGVLGELFF
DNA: TGTGCCAGCAGCTTAGGGCCAGGGGTTCTCGGGGAGCTGTTTTTT

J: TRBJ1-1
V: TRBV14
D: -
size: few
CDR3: CASSPQRQVMNTEAFF
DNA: TGTGCCAGCAGCCCCCAGCGACAGGTCATGAACACTGAAGCTTTCTTT

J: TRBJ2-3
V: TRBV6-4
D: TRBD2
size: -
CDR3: CASSPGLGGTDTQYF
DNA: TGTGCCAGCAGTCCAGGACTAGGGGGCACAGATACGCAGTATTTT

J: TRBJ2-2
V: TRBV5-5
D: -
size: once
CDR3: CASSFFPGQNTGELFF
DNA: TGTGCCAGCAGCTTTTTCCCAGGACAGAACACCGGGGAGCTGTTTTTT

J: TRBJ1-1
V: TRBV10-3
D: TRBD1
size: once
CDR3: CAISTRDRGMNTEAFF
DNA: TGTGCCATCAGTACCCGGGACAGGGGTATGAACACTGAAGCTTTCTTT

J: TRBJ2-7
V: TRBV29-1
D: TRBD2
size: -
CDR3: CSVSSGSPTYEQYF
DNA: TGCAGCGTCTCTAGCGGGAGTCCCACCTACGAGCAGTACTTC

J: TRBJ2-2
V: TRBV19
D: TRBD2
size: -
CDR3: CASVQAGGSNTGELFF
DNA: TGTGCCAGTGTGCAAGCGGGAGGATCGAACACCGGGGAGCTGTTTTTT

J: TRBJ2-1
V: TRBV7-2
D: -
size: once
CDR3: CASSFTSSSYNEQFF
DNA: TGTGCCAGCAGCTTCACCTCTAGCTCCTACAATGAGCAGTTCTTC

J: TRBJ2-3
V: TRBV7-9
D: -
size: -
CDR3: CASSSQDGTDTQYF
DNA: TGTGCCAGCAGCTCCCAGGACGGAACAGATACGCAGTATTTT

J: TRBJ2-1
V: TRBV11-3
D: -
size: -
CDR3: CASSPGGSYNEQFF
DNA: TGTGCCAGCAGCCCGGGTGGGTCCTACAATGAGCAGTTCTTC

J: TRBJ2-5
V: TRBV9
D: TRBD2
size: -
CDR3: CASSVEPSGSLRETQYF
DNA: TGTGCCAGCAGCGTAGAACCTAGCGGGAGCTTGCGGGAGACCCAGTACTTC

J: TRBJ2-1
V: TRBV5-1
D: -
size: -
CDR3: CASSFFLGGVNNEQFF
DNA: TGCGCCAGCAGCTTTTTCTTAGGGGGAGTAAACAATGAGCAGTTCTTC

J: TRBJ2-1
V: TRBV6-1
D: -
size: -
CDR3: CASSEQPTEYNEQFF
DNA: TGTGCCAGCAGTGAACAGCCGACAGAGTACAATGAGCAGTTCTTC

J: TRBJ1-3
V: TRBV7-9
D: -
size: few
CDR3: CASSLPRGDPGDTIYF
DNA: TGTGCCAGCAGCTTACCTAGGGGAGATCCTGGGGACACCATATATTTT

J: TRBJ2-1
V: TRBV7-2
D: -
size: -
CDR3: CASSPHDRYEQFF
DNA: TGTGCCAGCAGCCCCCACGACAGATATGAGCAGTTCTTC

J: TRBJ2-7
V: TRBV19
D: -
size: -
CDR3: CASSPRLQYEQYF
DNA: TGTGCCAGTAGCCCAAGACTCCAATACGAGCAGTACTTC

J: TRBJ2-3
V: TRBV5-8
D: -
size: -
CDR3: CASRNRGSTDTQYF
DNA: TGTGCCAGCAGAAATCGGGGCAGCACAGATACGCAGTATTTT

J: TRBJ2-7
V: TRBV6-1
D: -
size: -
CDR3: CASSEGGFREQYF
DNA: TGTGCCAGCAGTGAAGGGGGGTTCCGGGAGCAGTACTTC

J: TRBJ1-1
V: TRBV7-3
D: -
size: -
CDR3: CASSLTLSGEAFF
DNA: TGTGCCAGCAGCTTAACTCTGTCAGGCGAAGCTTTCTTT

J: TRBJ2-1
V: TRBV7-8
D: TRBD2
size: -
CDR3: CASSLTSTSGRFDEQFF
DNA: TGTGCCAGCAGCTTAACATCCACCAGCGGGAGGTTTGATGAGCAGTTCTTC

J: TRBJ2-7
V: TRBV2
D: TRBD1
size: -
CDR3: CASIRDRGTYEQYF
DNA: TGTGCCAGCATCCGGGACAGGGGTACCTACGAGCAGTACTTC

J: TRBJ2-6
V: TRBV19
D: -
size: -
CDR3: CASSSVGGMGSGANVLTF
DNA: TGTGCCAGTAGTAGTGTTGGGGGTATGGGCTCTGGGGCCAACGTCCTGACTTTC

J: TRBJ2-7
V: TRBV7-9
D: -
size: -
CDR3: CASSLVNGSYEQYF
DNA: TGTGCCAGCAGCTTAGTAAACGGGAGCTACGAGCAGTACTTC

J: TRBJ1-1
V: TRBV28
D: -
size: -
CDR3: CASSLLVGYTEAFF
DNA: TGTGCCAGCAGTTTATTAGTCGGTTACACTGAAGCTTTCTTT

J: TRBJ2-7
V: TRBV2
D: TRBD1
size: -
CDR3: CASSYLGTGNSYEQYF
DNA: TGTGCCAGCAGTTATCTCGGGACAGGGAACTCCTACGAGCAGTACTTC

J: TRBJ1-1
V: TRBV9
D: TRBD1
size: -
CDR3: CASSTQGANTEAFF
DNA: TGTGCCAGCAGCACACAGGGGGCGAACACTGAAGCTTTCTTT

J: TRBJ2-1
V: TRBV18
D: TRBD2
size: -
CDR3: CASSPLSAAGTSTSSYNEQFF
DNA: TGTGCCAGCTCACCCCTATCCGCCGCCGGGACTAGCACGAGCTCCTACAATGAGCAGTTCTTC